This TCR beta chain appears in the sequencing data of a study of tumor-infiltrating lymphocytes in primary liver carcinoma. The germline V gene has CDR1 MNHEY and CDR2 SMNVEV (reference sequence). Trimming left V 2 bases short and J 4 bases short, with 12 bases between. This CDR3 is built from 15 residues. The researchers produced TCR beta cDNA from around 500 ng total RNA with a constant-region primer. For TCR beta, libraries were produced by three nested multiplex PCR rounds using slightly modified ARM-PCR. The first two PCR rounds, roughly 10 cycles each, used TRBV1-TRBV30 forward primers and a C-beta reverse primer. TCRdb used MiXCR to reprocess the multiplex PCR reads, holding one entry per CDR3 protein. The sample shows roughly 80,000 distinct CDR3 sequences, about 75% of them seen only once. From unsorted bulk tissue weighing roughly 17-31 mg, DNA and RNA were co-extracted.

This chain uses TRBV27 with TRBJ2-1; D gene unclear. This TCR was sampled from a man aged 40-55 years with primary liver carcinoma and hepatitis B virus infection. Sequencing was carried out using tumor-adjacent normal liver tissue. In DNA form, the CDR3 reads TGTGCCAGCAGTTTAGACCCTTCTCCATACAATGAGCAGTTCTTC. Amino acid sequence: CASSLDPSPYNEQFF.